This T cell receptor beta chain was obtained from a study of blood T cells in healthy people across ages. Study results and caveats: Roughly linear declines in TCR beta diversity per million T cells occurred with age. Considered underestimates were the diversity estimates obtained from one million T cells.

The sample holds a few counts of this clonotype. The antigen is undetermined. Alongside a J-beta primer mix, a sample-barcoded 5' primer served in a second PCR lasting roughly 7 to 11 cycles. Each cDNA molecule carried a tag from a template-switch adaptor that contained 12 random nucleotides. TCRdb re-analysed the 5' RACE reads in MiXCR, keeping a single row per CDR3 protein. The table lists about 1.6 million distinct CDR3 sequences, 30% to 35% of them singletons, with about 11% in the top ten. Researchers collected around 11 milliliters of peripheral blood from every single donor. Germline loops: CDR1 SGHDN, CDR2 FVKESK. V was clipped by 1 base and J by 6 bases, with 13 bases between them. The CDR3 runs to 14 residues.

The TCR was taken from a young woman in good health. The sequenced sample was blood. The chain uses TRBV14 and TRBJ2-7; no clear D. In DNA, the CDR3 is TGTGCCAGCAGCCAAGTGGGTCAGGACGGCGAGCAGTACTTC. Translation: CASSQVGQDGEQYF.